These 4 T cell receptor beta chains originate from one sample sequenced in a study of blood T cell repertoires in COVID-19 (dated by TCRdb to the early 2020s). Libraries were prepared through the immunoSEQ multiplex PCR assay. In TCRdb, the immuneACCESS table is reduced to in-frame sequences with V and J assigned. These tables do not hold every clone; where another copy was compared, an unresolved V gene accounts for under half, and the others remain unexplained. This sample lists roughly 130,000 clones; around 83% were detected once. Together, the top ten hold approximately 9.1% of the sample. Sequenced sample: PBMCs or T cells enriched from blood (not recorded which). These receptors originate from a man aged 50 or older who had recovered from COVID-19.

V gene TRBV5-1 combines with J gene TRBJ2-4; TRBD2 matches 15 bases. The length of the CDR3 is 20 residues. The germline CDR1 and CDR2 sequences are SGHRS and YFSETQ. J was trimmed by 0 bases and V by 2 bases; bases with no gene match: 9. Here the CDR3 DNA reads TGCGCCAGCAGCTTCCGGGGACTAGCGGGGGGCCCTCTAGCCAAAAACATTCAGTACTTC. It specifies CASSFRGLAGGPLAKNIQYF.

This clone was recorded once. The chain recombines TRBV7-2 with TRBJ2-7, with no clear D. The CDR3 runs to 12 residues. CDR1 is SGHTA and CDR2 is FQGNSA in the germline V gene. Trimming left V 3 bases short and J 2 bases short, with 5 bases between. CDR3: CASSFDTYEQYF. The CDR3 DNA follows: TGTGCCAGCAGCTTCGACACCTACGAGCAGTACTTC.

CDR3 in amino acids: CASSFRGRNTEAFF. The CDR3 DNA reads TGTGCCAGCAGTTTCAGGGGAAGGAACACTGAAGCTTTCTTT. The chain recombines TRBV27 with TRBJ1-1, with D perhaps TRBD1 (6 bases). Trimming stripped 3 bases from V and 1 base from J, with 9 bases between. The germline V gene encodes CDR1 MNHEY and CDR2 SMNVEV (reference sequence). The CDR3 spans 14 residues.

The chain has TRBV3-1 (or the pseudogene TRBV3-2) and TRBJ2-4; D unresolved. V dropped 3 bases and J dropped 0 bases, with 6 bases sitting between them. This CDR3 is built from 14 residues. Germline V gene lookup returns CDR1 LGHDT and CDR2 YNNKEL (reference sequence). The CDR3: CASSQSLAKNIQYF. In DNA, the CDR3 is TGTGCCAGCAGCCAGTCCTTAGCCAAAAACATTCAGTACTTC.